This T cell receptor (beta chain) was retrieved from a study of CD8+CD57+ T cells in acquired aplastic anemia. Study background: CD4+ and CD8+ cells, once sorted, gave DNA averaging roughly 3 ug. The average read count for CD4+ cells in healthy donors was some 9.9 million.

Researchers used genomic DNA as the template to profile TCR beta VDJ and CDR3. TCRdb re-called the reads with MiXCR, one entry per CDR3 protein. The table records 190,000 or so distinct CDR3 sequences, under 65% of them present only once. Germline CDR1 is SGHTS and CDR2 is YDEGEE. Between the trimmed V and J ends, which lost 8 bases and 5 bases, there was a span of 13 bases. The CDR3 sequence is 12 residues long. The TCR comes from a human donor in good health. Sequencing was done on a sample of sorted CD4+, CD8+, or CD8+CD57+ T cells (not recorded which) from PBMCs. The rearrangement joins TRBV5-8 to TRBJ2-5; D gene uncertain. The CDR3 sequence: CASHMVSETQYF. The CDR3 DNA reads as TGTGCCAGTCATATGGTTTCGGAGACCCAGTACTTC.